Below, 22 T cell receptor beta chains from the same sample are listed, as sequenced in a study of T-cell reconstitution after alpha-beta-depleted transplantation in children. Using unique molecular identifiers, the investigators prepared the TCRbeta library. TCRdb reprocessed the PCR reads via MiXCR and lists one record per CDR3 protein. The sample contains hundreds of thousands of distinct CDR3 sequences, around 12% of which appear only once. Here the sequenced sample was PBMCs from the stem cell graft donor, taken from the stem cell graft. These TCRs come from a human donor who donated a stem cell graft to a child with acute lymphoblastic leukemia.

A remark on this clonotype: A much larger clone sits a single nucleotide away, making a read error possible. V gene TRBV4-3 combines with J gene TRBJ2-1; 7 nucleotides agree with TRBD2. V lost 1 base to trimming and J lost 13 bases; unmatched junction nucleotides: 7. The CDR3 is made up of 13 amino acids. Germline V gene lookup returns CDR1 LGHNA and CDR2 YSLEER. CDR3 in amino acids: CASSQGLALDQFF. DNA of the CDR3: TGCGCCAGCAGCCAAGGACTAGCTTTGGACCAGTTCTTC.

This chain links TRBV28 with TRBJ2-7; D is perhaps TRBD1 or TRBD2 (6 bases each). The CDR3 consists of 13 residues. The germline V and J ends were trimmed by 7 bases and 4 bases, with 14 bases remaining between them. The germline gives CDR1 MDHEN, CDR2 SYDVKM. For the CDR3, the DNA is TGTGCCAGCAAATCGGGGGCCGTATACGAGCAGTACTTC. Translation: CASKSGAVYEQYF.

This clonotype has just a few counts. The chain has TRBV11-1 and TRBJ2-4; the match to TRBD2 covers 8 bases. Losses at the gene ends were 2 bases for V and 0 bases for J; bases not matched to a gene: 9. Germline CDR1 reads SGHAT; CDR2 reads FQDESV (reference sequence). This CDR3 contains 18 residues. Written as DNA, the CDR3 is TGTGCCAGCAGCTTATTCGGAGACGGGGGGGAAGCCAAAAACATTCAGTACTTC. Translated: CASSLFGDGGEAKNIQYF.

This clonotype was seen repeatedly, ten times or more. V and J are TRBV5-1 and TRBJ1-1; a weak D match, TRBD1 (5 bases). Germline V lookup: CDR1 SGHRS, CDR2 YFSETQ. V lost 5 bases and J lost 4, with 15 bases in between. The CDR3 covers 14 residues. This CDR3 is CASRYNTGPTEAFF. DNA for the CDR3: TGCGCCAGCAGATACAATACAGGACCCACTGAAGCTTTCTTT.

Turning to this clonotype: This may stem from a read error, because a much larger clone lies one nucleotide away. No conserved phenylalanine or tryptophan ends this CDR3, so it is likely a read error. The chain combines TRBV5-6 with TRBJ2-2; weak D call: TRBD2 (6 bases). The CDR3 runs 13 residues. The V and J ends lost 1 base and 8 bases respectively, with 9 bases between them. Germline-derived CDR1 and CDR2 are SGHDT and YYEEEE. CDR3 sequence reads: CASSLSGGGELFY. The CDR3 DNA is TGTGCCAGCAGCTTGTCCGGGGGAGGGGAGCTGTTTTAT.

This clonotype occurred many times. The chain joins TRBV12-3 or TRBV12-4 to TRBJ2-3, with D unresolved. The CDR3 consists of 12 residues. Deletions cut 6 bases from V and 4 bases from J, with 8 bases between. The CDR3 region has the DNA TGTGCCAGCAGCCCTCGAGCAGATACGCAGTATTTT. It specifies CASSPRADTQYF.

A note on this clonotype: One end of the junction fails to match germline, which may point to a read error. The CDR3 spells CASSTPLRDRRDGCTF. The CDR3 DNA reads as TGTGCCAGCAGTACCCCTTTACGGGACCGACGGGATGGCTGCACCTTC. The gene calls are TRBV6-2 or TRBV6-3 and TRBJ1-2, with D tentatively TRBD1 (5 bases). This CDR3 spans 16 amino acids. Looked up from germline, CDR1 is MNHEY and CDR2 is SVGEGT.

At least ten counts were recorded for this clonotype. The V gene is TRBV12-3 or TRBV12-4, the J gene TRBJ1-5, with 8 positions matching TRBD1. The CDR3 length is 18 residues. V trimming: 5 bases; J trimming: 0 bases; junction bases outside the gene matches: 12. CDR3 coding DNA: TGTGCCAGCAGTCACGGGACAGGAAGCCTTTATAGCAATCAGCCCCAGCATTTT. Translation gives CASSHGTGSLYSNQPQHF.

There are many counts of this clonotype. V is TRBV5-1 and J is TRBJ1-1; the D is unclear. Deletions cut 0 bases from V and 3 bases from J, with 15 bases between. This CDR3 region has 16 residues. Per germline, CDR1 SGHRS and CDR2 YFSETQ. The CDR3 region is CASSLASVGADTEAFF. The CDR3 region has the DNA TGCGCCAGCAGCTTGGCGTCAGTAGGAGCTGACACTGAAGCTTTCTTT. The full variable domain, in which reference TRBV5-1 and TRBJ1-1 provide the parts outside the CDR3, is KAGVTQTPRYLIKTRGQQVTLSCSPISGHRSVSWYQQTPGQGLQFLFEYFSETQRNKGNFPGRFSGRQFSNSRSEMNVSTLELGDSALYLCASSLASVGADTEAFFGQGTRLTVV.

This clonotype has ten or more counts. V usage is TRBV5-6 and J usage is TRBJ1-5; D perhaps matches TRBD1 (5 bases). The CDR3 is 16 amino acids. The germline V gene has CDR1 SGHDT and CDR2 YYEEEE. Deletions cut 0 bases from V and 4 bases from J, with 14 bases between. CDR3 sequence reads: CASSLEHRSRNQPQHF. DNA for the CDR3: TGTGCCAGCAGCTTGGAGCACAGGTCTAGAAATCAGCCCCAGCATTTT.

This clonotype was detected many times. The chain carries TRBV15 and TRBJ2-1; TRBD1 or TRBD2 may be the D gene (5 bases each). This CDR3 has 15 amino acids. V dropped 2 bases and J dropped 7 bases, with 15 bases sitting between them. CDR1 is LNHNV and CDR2 is YYDKDF in the germline V gene (reference sequence). This chain's CDR3 is CATSRLRDPRNEQFF. CDR3 DNA sequence: TGTGCCACCAGCAGACTCCGGGACCCTCGGAATGAGCAGTTCTTC.

There are many counts of this clonotype. J is TRBJ2-7 and V is TRBV5-1; 7 nucleotides match TRBD2. The junction had 4 bases not matched to a gene; V was cut back by 4 bases and J by 3 bases. Germline values: CDR1 SGHRS, CDR2 YFSETQ. The CDR3 has 13 residues. The CDR3 sequence: CASSQGLNYEQYF. The CDR3, as DNA: TGCGCCAGCAGCCAGGGACTAAACTACGAGCAGTACTTC.

Concerning this clonotype: A much more abundant neighbour one base away suggests this may be a read error. V usage is TRBV5-1 and J usage is TRBJ2-5; 10 bases agree with TRBD1. CDR3 length: 14 amino acids. Trimming removed 4 bases from V and 7 bases from J; junction bases left unmatched: 7. Germline loops: CDR1 SGHRS, CDR2 YFSETQ. The CDR3 region has the DNA TGCGCCAGCAGCGCCGACAGGGGGCAGGCGACCCAGTACTTC. The encoded protein is CASSADRGQATQYF.

This clonotype was detected many times. The chain carries TRBV20-1 and TRBJ2-3, with TRBD2 matching over 8 bases. CDR1 and CDR2 (germline): DFQATT, SNEGSKA (reference sequence). V lost 3 bases to trimming and J lost 1 base; unmatched junction nucleotides: 3. The length of the CDR3 is 14 residues. As DNA, the CDR3 is TGCAGTGCTAGGGCGGGAGGAGGCACAGATACGCAGTATTTT. Its translation: CSARAGGGTDTQYF.

This chain joins TRBV6-2 or TRBV6-3 and TRBJ2-3; 10 bases are shared with TRBD2. CDR3 size: 17 residues. Unmatched junction bases numbered 10, after V lost 2 bases and J lost 5 bases. CDR1 and CDR2 (germline): MNHEY, SVGEGT. CDR3 sequence: CASSYGAGGPSVDTQYF. The CDR3 DNA reads TGTGCCAGCAGTTACGGAGCGGGAGGGCCCTCGGTAGATACGCAGTATTTT.

This clonotype was seen repeatedly, ten times or more. The V and J genes are TRBV28 and TRBJ2-7; D unclear. CDR3 length: 11 residues. Looked up from germline, CDR1 is MDHEN and CDR2 is SYDVKM. The germline V and J ends were trimmed by 7 bases and 2 bases, with 6 bases remaining between them. CDR3 DNA sequence: TGTGCCAGCAAAAAGGCCTACGAGCAGTACTTC. Its translation: CASKKAYEQYF.

This clonotype was detected ten times or more. CDR3 DNA: TGTGCCAGCAGCTTACGCACCAGGACTAGCGGGCCAACATACTACGAGCAGTACTTC. Its translation is CASSLRTRTSGPTYYEQYF. The J gene is TRBJ2-7, the V gene TRBV7-8, with 11 bases identical to TRBD2. The CDR3 is 19 amino acids. V dropped 2 bases and J dropped 3; count of bases not matched to a gene: 15. Looked up from germline, CDR1 is SGHVS and CDR2 is FQNEAQ.

This clonotype was observed at least ten times. This rearrangement joins TRBV6-5 to TRBJ1-1; 8 nucleotides align to TRBD1. Per germline, CDR1 MNHEY and CDR2 SVGAGI. Trimming removed 0 bases from V and 6 bases from J; junction bases left unmatched: 3. The CDR3 has 14 residues. CDR3 protein: CASSYSGTGSEAFF. The CDR3 region has the DNA TGTGCCAGCAGTTACTCTGGGACAGGCTCTGAAGCTTTCTTT.

For the CDR3, the DNA is TGTGCCAGCAGCTCTACTACGACGTCGCAGTACTTC. Residues: CASSSTTTSQYF. This chain joins TRBV7-2 and TRBJ2-7; D gene ambiguous. The CDR3 covers 12 residues. Germline V gene sequence: CDR1 SGHTA, CDR2 FQGNSA. Trimming shortened V by 4 bases and J by 9 bases, and 13 bases separated the two germline ends.

This clonotype has ten or more counts. The rearrangement links TRBV5-6 to TRBJ2-4; D ambiguous. Trimming took off 0 bases at V and 4 bases at J, with 5 bases between the two ends. Per germline, CDR1 SGHDT and CDR2 YYEEEE. The CDR3 spans 13 residues. CDR3 coding DNA: TGTGCCAGCAGCTTGGTTGGGAAAAACATTCAGTACTTC. Translation: CASSLVGKNIQYF.

The chain is built from TRBV20-1 and TRBJ2-7; 11 positions agree with TRBD1. The germline gives CDR1 DFQATT, CDR2 SNEGSKA (reference sequence). The J segment lost 5 bases and the V segment lost 6 bases, leaving 9 bases of the junction unmatched. CDR3 length equals 14 residues. In nucleotides, the CDR3 is TGCAGTGCAAAACCCGGGACAGGGGGTGACGAGCAGTACTTC. Its protein is CSAKPGTGGDEQYF.

This clonotype has at least ten counts. CDR3 DNA: TGCAGTGCTAGCGGGGCCTTCTACAATGAGCAGTTCTTC. Translated: CSASGAFYNEQFF. The chain links TRBV20-1 to TRBJ2-1, with D perhaps TRBD1 or TRBD2 (5 bases each). Trimming took 3 bases from V and 3 from J, leaving 9 bases between them. The CDR3 extends over 13 amino acids. CDR1 and CDR2 from the germline V gene are DFQATT and SNEGSKA (reference sequence).